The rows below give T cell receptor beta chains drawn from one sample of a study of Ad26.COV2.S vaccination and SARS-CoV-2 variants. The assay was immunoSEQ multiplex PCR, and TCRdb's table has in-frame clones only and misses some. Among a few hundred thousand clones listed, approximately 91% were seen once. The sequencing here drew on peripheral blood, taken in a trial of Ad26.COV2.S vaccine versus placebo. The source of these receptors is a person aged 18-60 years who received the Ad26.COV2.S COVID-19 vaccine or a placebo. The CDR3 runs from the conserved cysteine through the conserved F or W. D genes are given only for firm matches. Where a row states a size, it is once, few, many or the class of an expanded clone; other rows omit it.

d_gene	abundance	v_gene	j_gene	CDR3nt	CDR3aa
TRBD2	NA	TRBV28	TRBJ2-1	TGTGCCAGCAGTTTATCGGGGGGGAGGTACAATGAGCAGTTCTTC	CASSLSGGRYNEQFF
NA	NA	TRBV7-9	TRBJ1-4	TGTGCCAGCAGCTTAGCTTTGAGACAGCAGGAAAAACTGTTTTTT	CASSLALRQQEKLFF
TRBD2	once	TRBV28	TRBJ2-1	TGTGCCAGCAGTCCTAGCGGGGGGTTTCATGAGCAGTTCTTC	CASSPSGGFHEQFF
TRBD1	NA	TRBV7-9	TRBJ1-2	TGTGCCAGCACCCCGCAAGGACAGGGTACCGCATGGTCCGGCTACACCTTC	CASTPQGQGTAWSGYTF
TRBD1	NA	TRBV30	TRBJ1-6	TGTGCCTGGAGTGTACGAGGTCGACAGGGGGCGATGAGCTCCTATAATTCACCCCTCCACTTT	CAWSVRGRQGAMSSYNSPLHF
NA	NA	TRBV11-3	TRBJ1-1	TGTGCCAGCAGCTTAGGCCCATCGGGGGGAGACACTGAAGCTTTCTTT	CASSLGPSGGDTEAFF
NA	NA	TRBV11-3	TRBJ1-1	TGTGCCAGCAGCTTAATCAACACTGAAGCTTTCTTT	CASSLINTEAFF
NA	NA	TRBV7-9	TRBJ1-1	TGTGCCAGCAGCCAGAAGACCGGGGGGACTGAAGCTTTCTTT	CASSQKTGGTEAFF
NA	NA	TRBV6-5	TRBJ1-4	TGTGCCAGCAGTTACGGTAGTGGAGGGAATGAAAAACTGTTTTTT	CASSYGSGGNEKLFF
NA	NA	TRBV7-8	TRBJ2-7	TGTGCCAGCAGCTTCGCACGCATCTACGAGCAGTACTTC	CASSFARIYEQYF
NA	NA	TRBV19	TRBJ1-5	TGTGCCTGTCAGGGGCCGGGTCAGCCCCAGCATTTT	CACQGPGQPQHF
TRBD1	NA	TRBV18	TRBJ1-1	TGTGCCAGCTCATTACAACAGGGGGCTCACACTGAAGCTTTCTTT	CASSLQQGAHTEAFF
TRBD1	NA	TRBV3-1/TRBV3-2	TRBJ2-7	TGTGCCAGCAGGGTACAGGGGTCCTACGAGCAGTACTTC	CASRVQGSYEQYF
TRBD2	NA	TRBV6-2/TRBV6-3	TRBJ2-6	TGTGCCAGCAGTTTGGGACTAGCGGGATACTCTGGGGCCAACGTCCTGACTTTC	CASSLGLAGYSGANVLTF
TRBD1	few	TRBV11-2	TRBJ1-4	TGTGCCAGCAGTTCAGGGGGACGTAATGAAAAACTGTTTTTT	CASSSGGRNEKLFF
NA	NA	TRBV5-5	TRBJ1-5	TGTGCCAGCAGCCCGACAGGAGACTACAATCAGCCCCAGCATTTT	CASSPTGDYNQPQHF
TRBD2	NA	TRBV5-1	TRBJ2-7	TGCGCCAGCAGCTTCGGGACTAGCGGGAGGGACGAGCAGTACTTC	CASSFGTSGRDEQYF
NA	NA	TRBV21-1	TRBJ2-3	TGTGCCAGCAGCAAAGCGCCTGGCAACCCGGGGGCAGATACGCAGTATTTT	CASSKAPGNPGADTQYF
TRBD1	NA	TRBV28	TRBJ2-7	TGTGCCACCAACCGCCGGGACAGGGCTACCTACGAGCAGTACTTC	CATNRRDRATYEQYF
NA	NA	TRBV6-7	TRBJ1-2	TGTGCCAGCAGTTACCTCAGAGAGAGGGGGTATGGCTACACCTTC	CASSYLRERGYGYTF
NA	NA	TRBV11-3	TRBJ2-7	TGTGCCAGCAGCTTAGTCTGGCCAAAGGAAGAGCAGTACTTC	CASSLVWPKEEQYF
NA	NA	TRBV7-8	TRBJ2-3	TGTGCCAGCAGCCAAACCCGAGATACGCAGTATTTT	CASSQTRDTQYF